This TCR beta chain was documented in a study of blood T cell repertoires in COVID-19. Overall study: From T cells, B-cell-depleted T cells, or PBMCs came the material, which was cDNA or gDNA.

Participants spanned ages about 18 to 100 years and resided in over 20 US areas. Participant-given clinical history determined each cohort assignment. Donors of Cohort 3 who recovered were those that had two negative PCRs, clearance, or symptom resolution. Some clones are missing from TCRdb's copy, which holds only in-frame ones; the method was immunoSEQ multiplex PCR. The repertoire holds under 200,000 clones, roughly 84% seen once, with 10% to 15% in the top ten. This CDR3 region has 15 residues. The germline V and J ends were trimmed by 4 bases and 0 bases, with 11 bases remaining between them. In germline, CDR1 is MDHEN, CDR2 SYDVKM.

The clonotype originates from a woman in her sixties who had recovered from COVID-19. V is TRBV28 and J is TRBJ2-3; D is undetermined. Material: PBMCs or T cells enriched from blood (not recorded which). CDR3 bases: TGTGCCAGCAGTTCCAGACATATTAGCACAGATACGCAGTATTTT. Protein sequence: CASSSRHISTDTQYF. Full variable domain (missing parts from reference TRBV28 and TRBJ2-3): DVKVTQSSRYLVKRTGEKVFLECVQDMDHENMFWYRQDPGLGLRLIYFSYDVKMKEKGDIPEGYSVSREKKERFSLILESASTNQTSMYLCASSSRHISTDTQYFGPGTRLTVL.